The 18 T cell receptor beta chains listed next were all sequenced from one sample in a study of T cell responses to AZD1222 COVID-19 vaccine. TCRdb keeps only in-frame clones here, not all; method: immunoSEQ multiplex PCR. Of around 190,000 clones listed, roughly 90% are singletons. Sequences were derived from peripheral blood, sampled 28 days after the second AZD1222 dose. These receptors were collected from an adult who received the AZD1222 COVID-19 vaccine.

The chain links TRBV3-1 (or the pseudogene TRBV3-2) to TRBJ2-5, with D perhaps TRBD1 or TRBD2 (5 bases each). V was clipped by 2 bases and J by 3 bases, with 13 bases between them. This CDR3 spans 15 amino acids. Germline loops: CDR1 LGHDT, CDR2 YNNKEL (reference sequence). The DNA of the CDR3 is TGTGCCAGCAGCCAAAAGGGACGGCTAAAAGAGACCCAGTACTTC. It codes for CASSQKGRLKETQYF.

As for this clone: Other DNA sequences in this specimen translate into the identical CDR3. The chain is built from TRBV18 and TRBJ2-1; D may match TRBD1 or TRBD2 (5 bases each). Germline lookup yields CDR1 KGHSH and CDR2 LQKENI. The CDR3 loop spans 14 amino acids. V dropped 2 bases and J dropped 1 base, with 6 bases sitting between them. CDR3 bases: TGTGCCAGCTCACCAGGGGGATCCTACAATGAGCAGTTCTTC. Amino acids: CASSPGGSYNEQFF. Filled out from reference TRBV18 and TRBJ2-1, the complete variable domain reads NAGVMQNPRHLVRRRGQEARLRCSPMKGHSHVYWYRQLPEEGLKFMVYLQKENIIDESGMPKERFSAEFPKEGPSILRIQQVVRGDSAAYFCASSPGGSYNEQFFGPGTRLTVL.

CDR3 DNA: TGTGCCAGCAGATCGACAGGGGGCGAGCAGCCCCAGCATTTT. Encoded protein: CASRSTGGEQPQHF. The V and J genes are TRBV6-5 and TRBJ1-5; 10 bases are shared with TRBD1. This CDR3 comprises 14 residues. CDR1 is MNHEY, CDR2 SVGAGI, per germline. The trim removed 6 bases at V and 7 bases at J, leaving 6 bases unmatched.

The chain combines TRBV2 with TRBJ1-5; TRBD1 aligns across 7 bases. V trimming: 3 bases; J trimming: 3 bases; junction bases outside the gene matches: 5. The germline V gene encodes CDR1 SNHLY and CDR2 FYNNEI. This CDR3 has 15 amino acids. CDR3 protein: CASSDKGQINQPQHF. The CDR3 DNA follows: TGTGCCAGCAGTGATAAGGGACAGATCAATCAGCCCCAGCATTTT.

The gene calls are TRBV5-4 and TRBJ2-3; 7 positions agree with TRBD1. The germline gives CDR1 SGHNT, CDR2 YYREEE (reference sequence). Germline trimming cut 4 bases from V and 4 bases from J; bases unmatched to any gene: 6. This CDR3 spans 14 amino acids. The CDR3 DNA follows: TGTGCCAGCAGCCGAGACAGGGCACCAGATACGCAGTATTTT. Its translation: CASSRDRAPDTQYF.

J is TRBJ2-7 and V is TRBV6-1; a possible D gene is TRBD1 (6 bases). The germline CDR1 and CDR2 sequences are MNHNS and SASEGT. The CDR3 runs to 16 residues. Trimming took off 5 bases at V and 2 bases at J, with 19 bases between the two ends. The CDR3 sequence: CASSQGYTGNPYEQYF. CDR3 sequence (DNA): TGTGCCAGCAGTCAAGGATACACAGGGAACCCCTACGAGCAGTACTTC.

V gene TRBV5-1 combines with J gene TRBJ1-6; no firm D call. Germline CDR1 SGHRS, CDR2 YFSETQ. Between the trimmed V and J ends, which lost 0 bases and 9 bases, there was a span of 10 bases. The CDR3 has 14 residues. In DNA, the CDR3 is TGCGCCAGCAGCTTGGACAGAAAAAGTTCACCCCTCCACTTT. Translation: CASSLDRKSSPLHF.

The chain uses TRBV3-1 (or the pseudogene TRBV3-2) and TRBJ2-5, with no clear D. Germline V gives CDR1 LGHDT, CDR2 YNNKEL (reference sequence). CDR3 length: 14 residues. The V end lost 6 bases, the J end lost 4 bases, and 15 bases lay between the germline ends. Written as DNA, the CDR3 is TGTGCCAGCAGATATAACTTACAGTTAGAGACCCAGTACTTC. This codes for CASRYNLQLETQYF.

The chain combines TRBV6-4 with TRBJ1-1; TRBD1 aligns across 7 bases. CDR3 length equals 15 residues. Per germline, CDR1 MRHNA and CDR2 SNTAGT. V gave up 3 bases and J gave up 4 bases; unmatched junction bases: 8. The CDR3 spells CASSEIGGGRTEAFF. The CDR3 bases are TGTGCCAGCAGTGAGATTGGAGGGGGCCGCACTGAAGCTTTCTTT.

The rearrangement uses TRBV27 and TRBJ2-7; no definite D call. Germline CDR1 reads MNHEY; CDR2 reads SMNVEV (reference sequence). The CDR3 has 13 amino acids. The V end was cut by 2 bases, the J end by 3 bases, with 8 bases between. CDR3 protein: CASSLQANYEQYF. In DNA, the CDR3 is TGTGCCAGCAGTTTACAGGCGAACTACGAGCAGTACTTC.

This clone was seen just once. The rearrangement links TRBV12-3 or TRBV12-4 to TRBJ2-5; weak D call: TRBD2 (7 bases). V lost 3 bases, J lost 7 bases, and 12 bases lay in between. The CDR3 has 13 amino acids. CDR3 residues: CASSFTGGGTQYF. CDR3 DNA: TGTGCCAGCAGTTTCACGGGGGGCGGGACCCAGTACTTC.

The chain carries TRBV2 and TRBJ1-3; possible D gene TRBD1, 5 bases. The CDR3 spans 12 residues. Germline V gene sequence: CDR1 SNHLY, CDR2 FYNNEI. Trimming cost V 7 bases and J 8 bases, with 12 bases left between them. The CDR3, as DNA: TGTGCCAGCAATCGGGACGTGGACACCATATATTTT. Protein: CASNRDVDTIYF.

V is TRBV30 and J is TRBJ1-2; 7 bases are shared with TRBD1. Germline CDR1 and CDR2: GTSNPN and SVGIG (reference sequence). V was clipped by 2 bases and J by 2 bases; unmatched bases: 14. The CDR3 sequence is 17 residues long. The CDR3 nucleotides are TGTGCCTGGAGTACCCCGAGGACAGGATTGCGAAACTATGGCTACACCTTC. Translation: CAWSTPRTGLRNYGYTF. Full variable domain (remainder filled in from reference TRBV30 and TRBJ1-2): SQTIHQWPATLVQPVGSPLSLECTVEGTSNPNLYWYRQAAGRGLQLLFYSVGIGQISSEVPQNLSASRPQDRQFILSSKKLLLSDSGFYLCAWSTPRTGLRNYGYTFGSGTRLTVV.

The V gene is TRBV7-3, the J gene TRBJ2-3, with D unclear. Germline assignment: CDR1 SGHTA and CDR2 FQGTGA. The CDR3 is 13 residues long. With 1 base removed from V and 4 bases from J, the gap between germline ends came to 6 bases. CDR3 nucleotides: TGTGCCAGCAGCTTAAGTGGGGCAGATACGCAGTATTTT. It yields the protein CASSLSGADTQYF. Filled out from reference TRBV7-3 and TRBJ2-3, the complete variable domain reads GAGVSQTPSNKVTEKGKYVELRCDPISGHTALYWYRQSLGQGPEFLIYFQGTGAADDSGLPNDRFFAVRPEGSVSTLKIQRTERGDSAVYLCASSLSGADTQYFGPGTRLTVL.

The chain recombines TRBV30 with TRBJ2-1; tentatively, D is TRBD1 (5 bases). The CDR3 is 14 amino acids. The germline V gene encodes CDR1 GTSNPN and CDR2 SVGIG (reference sequence). The CDR3 region has the DNA TGTGCTGGTCGACAGCCGAGCTCCTACAATGAGCAGTTCTTC. Translation: CAGRQPSSYNEQFF.

The CDR3 nucleotides are TGTGCCAGCAGTGACCCCGGCAGGCACCAAGAGACCCAGTACTTC. Translated, it gives CASSDPGRHQETQYF. The rearrangement links TRBV6-6 to TRBJ2-5; D is uncertain. CDR1 is MNHNY, CDR2 SVGAGI, per germline (reference sequence). V was cut by 5 bases and J by 0 bases, with 13 bases left in between. The CDR3 loop spans 15 amino acids.

The chain couples TRBV25-1 to TRBJ1-3; D is possibly TRBD1 (6 bases). The V gene lost 2 bases and the J gene lost 3 bases, with 11 bases spanning the gap. Germline assignment: CDR1 MGHDK and CDR2 SYGVNS. CDR3 length equals 15 residues. This CDR3 reads CASSEGTTGGNTIYF. The CDR3 coding sequence is TGTGCCAGCAGTGAAGGGACAACGGGTGGAAACACCATATATTTT. The variable domain in full, with the rest retrieved from reference TRBV25-1 and TRBJ1-3, is EADIYQTPRYLVIGTGKKITLECSQTMGHDKMYWYQQDPGMELHLIHYSYGVNSTEKGDLSSESTVSRIRTEHFPLTLESARPSHTSQYLCASSEGTTGGNTIYFGEGSWLTVV.

The chain is built from TRBV7-9 and TRBJ2-7; D may be TRBD2 (6 bases). The germline CDR1 and CDR2 sequences are SEHNR and FQNEAQ (reference sequence). V dropped 4 bases and J dropped 7 bases, with 11 bases sitting between them. The CDR3 has 12 residues. CDR3 sequence reads: CASSWRGLEQYF. The CDR3 coding sequence is TGTGCCAGCAGCTGGAGGGGTTTAGAGCAGTACTTC. Full variable domain (rest looked up from reference TRBV7-9 and TRBJ2-7): DTGVSQNPRHKITKRGQNVTFRCDPISEHNRLYWYRQTLGQGPEFLTYFQNEAQLEKSRLLSDRFSAERPKGSFSTLEIQRTEQGDSAMYLCASSWRGLEQYFGPGTRLTVT.